This T cell receptor beta chain stems from a study of beta chain features in type 1 diabetes (dated by TCRdb to between 2018 and 2020). Looking at the study overall: No differences in mean age, gender distribution, total cell number or subset yield were found between patients and healthy donors. A total of approximately 100 million sorted cells were examined across all samples, and the number of cells per subset was strongly correlated with RNA yield. The study compared the TCRB repertoires of sorted circulating CD4+ T cell subsets in recently diagnosed type 1 diabetes patients with those in matched healthy donors. Whereas all 30 or so donors provided naive and central memory subsets, regulatory and stem cell-like memory subsets were isolated from just 8 patients and about 8 healthy donors.

Each donor gave one peripheral blood draw, about 100 mL on average, collected into heparinised tubes. A BD FACSAria II and a panel including CD45RO, CCR7, CD25, CD127, CD95 and CD27 were used to sort naive, central memory, regulatory and stem cell-like memory CD4+ T cells. All sorted populations exceeded 95% purity. PBMCs were isolated immediately by Lymphoprep density gradient centrifugation and stained directly without culture. So that batch effects would be minimized, each experiment stained and sorted samples in pairs, pairing one healthy donor with one patient. Unmatched junction bases come to 4, with V trimmed by 3 bases and J by 4 bases. For CDR1 and CDR2, the germline V gene (reference sequence) lists GTSNPN and SVGIG. The CDR3 covers 13 residues, taking in both the cysteine and the phenylalanine. Only the CDR3 DNA is retained, 39 bases long and in frame from the first base. The High Capacity cDNA Reverse Transcription Kit was used to reverse transcribe all of the isolated RNA, meaning that expressed TCRB transcripts were what got sequenced. Naive, central memory and regulatory T cell samples underwent deep immunoSEQ sequencing, averaging about 3.57 million total reads per sample. Sorted cells were lysed in RLT buffer, and RNA was extracted using DNase-treated RNeasy Micro or Mini kits according to cell number. Each cell subset was processed separately to prevent cross-contamination, with patient and healthy donor samples processed together. TCRB sequences were amplified from cDNA with the immunoSEQ multiplex PCR, producing 87-bp fragments spanning the CDR3 region. The amplicons were sequenced using the Illumina HiSeq platform. In the authors' own workflow: PCR bias was corrected computationally using synthetic template baselines, and reads within Hamming distance 2 were collapsed, with unmergeable singletons discarded. By aligning reads against IMGT, V, D and J genes, CDR3 length, and insertions or deletions at six rearrangement sites were assigned. Within each subset, clonotype counts were normalized to sorted cell number, after which true diversity and Gini coefficients were computed with the tcR R package. Repertoire sharing was quantified using the overlap coefficient calculated on TCRB nucleotide sequences. Out-of-frame TCRB sequences from naive cells were analyzed to stand in for the pre-selection repertoire. The table comes from immuneACCESS by way of TCRdb, which keeps in-frame sequences with V and J called. Part of the clones is missing from these tables; in studies checked, under half for an unresolved V gene and the rest for unknown reasons. V, J and clone size were drawn from that table, and D and trimming were deduced from the DNA. Within this sample are around 280,000 clones, with 14% to 15% of them counted one time only. Clones ranked in the top ten supply less than 0.02% of the sample.

Turning to this clone: Its recognized antigen is unknown. No much larger clone exists at a distance of one base, and base qualities are not known.

General conclusions and limits of the study: Only small numbers of individuals were included in the HLA sub-analyses, which left unresolved whether HLA type had any influence on TCRB rearrangement. Naive, central memory and regulatory TCRB repertoires appeared to be more similar among patients than among healthy donors. Sequencing cDNA rather than genomic DNA could over-represent highly expressing activated cells, although activation and CD3 levels did not differ between groups. Fewer insertions and more nucleotide deletions at VDJ recombination sites were observed in patients with type 1 diabetes, implying thymic rearrangement abnormalities. In all four CD4+ subsets, TCRB CDR3 length was moderately but significantly shorter in type 1 diabetes patients. PCR might favor shorter templates, but patient and control samples were amplified and corrected together, so any skew would affect both groups equally.

The sequence is built from TRBV30 and TRBJ1-1; 8 central nucleotides agree with TRBD1. The TCR sequence derives from a man in his late teens or twenties with type 1 diabetes. Source material: naive CD4+ T cells from blood. This specimen's cell subset or site label, interpreted: true naive CD4+ T cells. The DNA sequence follows: TGTGCCTGGAGCTGGACAGGGCGCACTGAAGCTTTCTTT. It is translated as CAWSWTGRTEAFF.